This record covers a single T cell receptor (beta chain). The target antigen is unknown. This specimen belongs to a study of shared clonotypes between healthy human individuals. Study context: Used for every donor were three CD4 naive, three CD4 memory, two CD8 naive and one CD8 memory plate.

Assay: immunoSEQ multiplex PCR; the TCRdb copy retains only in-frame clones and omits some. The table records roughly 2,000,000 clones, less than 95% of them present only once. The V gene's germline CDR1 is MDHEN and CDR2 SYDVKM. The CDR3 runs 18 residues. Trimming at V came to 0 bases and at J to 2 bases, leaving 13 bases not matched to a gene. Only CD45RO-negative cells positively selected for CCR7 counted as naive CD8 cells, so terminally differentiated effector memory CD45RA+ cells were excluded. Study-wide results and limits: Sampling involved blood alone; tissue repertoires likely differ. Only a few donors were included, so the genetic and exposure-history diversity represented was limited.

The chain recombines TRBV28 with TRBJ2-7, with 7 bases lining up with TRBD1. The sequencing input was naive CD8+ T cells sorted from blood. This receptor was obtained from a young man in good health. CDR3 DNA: TGTGCCAGCAGTTTATGGCCCGGTGGGGGACAGTACACCTACGAGCAGTACTTC. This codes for CASSLWPGGGQYTYEQYF.